This TCR beta chain was obtained from a study of vaccination and CD4 T cells after COVID-19 (dated by TCRdb to 2022 to 2024). For the study in its entirety: SARS-CoV-2 positivity had been established in the convalescent patients by nasal swab PCR, and mild disease was recorded in roughly 10 of these patients and severe disease in one. The spike-specific CD4+ TCR repertoire was compared before and after mRNA vaccination in over nine COVID-19 convalescent patients and a handful of infection-naive healthy vaccine recipients. The convalescent cohort included six males and four females, with two Hispanic individuals, seven Caucasians, two Asians and one multiracial person. Overlapping spike peptide pools from SARS-CoV-2 and from the common cold coronaviruses HCoV-NL63, HCoV-OC43 and HCoV-229E were used as culture stimuli. In control cultures, a CEFX viral epitope pool was used as positive control, an HIV-1 Nef peptide pool was used as negative control, or no peptide was added. Post-vaccine blood samples were taken a median of 72 days after the second vaccine dose, with a range of about 14 to 241 days. Participants received two doses of either the Pfizer-BioNTech BNT162b2 vaccine (n=8) or the Moderna mRNA-1273 vaccine (n=2). Post-COVID blood samples were collected from convalescent patients a median of about 92 days after diagnosis, with a range of about 35 to 170 days.

V was cut back by 2 bases and J by 6 bases, leaving a gap of 20 bases between them. The CDR3 has 16 amino acids, counting the end cysteine and phenylalanine. The entry retains the CDR3 DNA only, 48 bases that are in frame from base 1. CDR1 SGHVS and CDR2 FQNEAQ are derived from the germline V gene. Worth noting for this clonotype: There is no known antigen for this receptor. The record has no base qualities; no much larger clone is one base away.

Results and caveats for the whole study, not just this receptor: Among convalescent patients, a median about 86% of the SARS-CoV-2-reactive clones seen after vaccination appeared only after vaccination, which suggests priming specific to the vaccine. Although the median number of SARS-CoV-2-reactive clonotypes went up from some 23 after infection to 38 after vaccination, the increase was not significant. Relatively few convalescent patients were included in the study, and early timepoints after natural infection were not analyzed. In convalescent patients, nearly all vaccine-specific clones (304 of 307) were found to be mono-reactive for SARS-CoV-2 spike rather than cross-reactive with common cold coronaviruses.

What this sample's treatment or condition label stands for: roughly ten-day PBMC culture with coronavirus spike peptide pools or control peptides (ViraFEST assay). To expand antigen-specific T cells with peptide pools and then pick out the expanded clonotypes through TCR sequencing, the study relied on the ViraFEST assay. Positive SARS-CoV-2 PCR tests in the convalescent patients dated from March to December 2020, before Alpha, Beta and Delta variants emerged in the United States. Each well held around 2 million PBMCs cultured in IMDM containing around 5% human AB serum and approximately 9.1 IU/ml IL-2, with roughly 10 ug/ml peptide pools added. On days 3 and 7, half of the culture medium was replaced with fresh IL-2-containing medium. Once the cells had been in culture for 10 days, the EasySep CD4+ T cell isolation kit was used to isolate CD4+ T cells by negative selection. PBMCs were separated from whole blood using Ficoll-Paque Plus gradient centrifugation and then either used fresh or cryopreserved at -140C. Triplicate wells were generally used for each culture condition.

The protocol used for the library was PCR. At the Johns Hopkins FTIC core, DNA from the cultured CD4+ T cells underwent TCR sequencing with the Oncomine TCR Beta short-read assay. The QIAamp micro DNA kit was used to extract genomic DNA from the cultured CD4+ T cells. Oncomine TCR Beta libraries from cultured CD4+ T cells were pooled using unique dual indexes and sequenced on an Illumina iSeq 100. On the authors' methods: Non-productive sequences were removed, and CDR3s that did not start with C, did not end with F or W, or were shorter than 7 amino acids were discarded. Antigen-specific clonotypes were identified using the MANAFEST web application through comparison of peptide-stimulated wells with reference and other culture wells. An FDR below 0.05, an odds ratio above 5, and a productive frequency above 0.1% in at least two of three replicate wells were required for clones to be considered positive. A clonotype was classed as cross-reactive if the clonotype showed significant expansion both in SARS-CoV-2 spike wells and in at least one common cold coronavirus spike condition. CDR3 homology was assessed with Levenshtein distances (stringdist) and unrooted phylogenetic trees (ape) in R version 3.6.1. The public reads were reanalyzed by TCRdb: fastp trimming at Q25, MiXCR alignment, in-frame beta chains only. Rows merge per CDR3 protein into single entries with the most common DNA and genes. TCRdb's processing, not the authors', yielded these V and J calls. Counted in this sample were 15,000 to 20,000 distinct CDR3 sequences; roughly 60% of them appeared once. The ten biggest clones cover 6.6% of the sample.

This TCR was recovered from a human donor who had recovered from COVID-19. Sequences were derived from CD4+ T cells from blood, cultured in vitro, sampled before SARS-CoV-2 vaccination. The chain joins TRBV7-8 to TRBJ2-7; the D segment could be TRBD1, given 6 matching bases. The nucleotide sequence is TGTGCCAGCAGCTTATCTACAGGGTCGAGTATGGGCGAGCAGTACTTC. Translated, it reads CASSLSTGSSMGEQYF.